The clone carrying this T cell receptor beta chain was detected many times. Its antigen is unidentified. This record comes from a study of T cells in Graves' hyperthyroidism and ophthalmopathy. Whole-study results and caveats: Ophthalmopathy got predicted by the model a median about six months before its onset. In the analysis, a 13 V-J model separated ophthalmopathy from stable hyperthyroidism.

Diagnoses were made from clinical symptoms, serum measures (thyroxine and TRAb), thyroid ultrasound and orbital computed tomography. The CDR3 totals 13 residues. Per the germline V gene, CDR1 is SNHLY and CDR2 is FYNNEI. Trimming took 1 base from V and 8 from J, leaving 11 bases between them. RNA transcripts were the template for amplifying TCR beta CDR3 regions. Researchers ran a first-round RT-PCR on the TCR CDR3 using the HTBI primer set. TCRdb reprocessed the multiplex PCR reads with MiXCR, giving one entry per CDR3 protein. The data show over 450,000 distinct CDR3 sequences, under 20% seen once. The source material was blood. The origin of this receptor is a woman between 18 and 29 years old with Graves' ophthalmopathy. The chain uses TRBV2 and TRBJ1-2, with unresolved D. Here the CDR3 reads CASSEDPPGGYTF. Written as DNA, the CDR3 is TGTGCCAGCAGTGAAGATCCCCCTGGGGGCTACACCTTC. Complete variable domain (other parts from reference TRBV2 and TRBJ1-2): EPEVTQTPSHQVTQMGQEVILRCVPISNHLYFYWYRQILGQKVEFLVSFYNNEISEKSEIFDDQFSVERPDGSNFTLKIRSTKLEDSAMYFCASSEDPPGGYTFGSGTRLTVV.